Listed below are T cell receptor beta chains from one sample, sequenced in a study of cytomegalovirus exposure and HLA in healthy donors. Measured with immunoSEQ multiplex PCR; TCRdb has only the in-frame clones, and not every one. The table has more than 150,000 clones, roughly 80% seen once. The sequencing sample was made of PBMCs. These receptors were obtained from a man aged 35-49 years in good health and CMV-seronegative. Each CDR3 is given with its conserved first and last residue. Fields, in order: D gene, clone size, V gene, J gene, CDR3 protein, CDR3 DNA. A D gene is named only where the DNA matches it firmly. Clone sizes are given selectively: once, few, many, or a class where the clone is expanded.

d_call: NA; clone_size: NA; v_call: TRBV18; j_call: TRBJ1-6; cdr3_aa: CASSPLGGSDSPLHF; cdr3_nt: TGTGCCAGCTCACCACTGGGGGGTTCGGATTCACCCCTCCACTTT
d_call: NA; clone_size: NA; v_call: TRBV7-4; j_call: TRBJ2-7; cdr3_aa: CASSLAYGQGGPGGAYEQYF; cdr3_nt: TGTGCCAGCAGCTTAGCTTATGGGCAGGGGGGACCTGGAGGGGCCTACGAGCAGTACTTC
d_call: NA; clone_size: NA; v_call: TRBV5-4; j_call: TRBJ1-2; cdr3_aa: CASSLGQLRANYGYTF; cdr3_nt: TGTGCCAGCAGCTTAGGACAGCTCCGGGCGAACTATGGCTACACCTTC
d_call: NA; clone_size: NA; v_call: TRBV14; j_call: TRBJ2-5; cdr3_aa: CASSQDLQGEETQYF; cdr3_nt: TGTGCCAGCAGCCAAGATCTACAGGGAGAAGAGACCCAGTACTTC
d_call: TRBD2; clone_size: NA; v_call: TRBV5-1; j_call: TRBJ2-1; cdr3_aa: CASSFGGGRYNEQFF; cdr3_nt: TGCGCCAGCAGCTTTGGCGGGGGGCGATACAATGAGCAGTTCTTC
d_call: NA; clone_size: once; v_call: TRBV7-9; j_call: TRBJ2-7; cdr3_aa: CASSPPAYYEQYF; cdr3_nt: TGTGCCAGCAGCCCTCCCGCCTACTACGAGCAGTACTTC
d_call: NA; clone_size: NA; v_call: TRBV28; j_call: TRBJ2-1; cdr3_aa: CASSSLGGDNEQFF; cdr3_nt: TGTGCCAGCAGTTCCCTCGGCGGGGACAATGAGCAGTTCTTC
d_call: TRBD1; clone_size: NA; v_call: TRBV10-3; j_call: TRBJ1-2; cdr3_aa: CAISPGQGTYGYTF; cdr3_nt: TGTGCCATCAGTCCGGGACAGGGAACCTATGGCTACACCTTC
d_call: NA; clone_size: NA; v_call: TRBV5-6; j_call: TRBJ1-5; cdr3_aa: CASSLDRVQPQHF; cdr3_nt: TGTGCCAGCAGCTTGGACAGGGTCCAGCCCCAGCATTTT
d_call: TRBD1; clone_size: NA; v_call: TRBV27; j_call: TRBJ1-1; cdr3_aa: CASSFLDRVNTEAFF; cdr3_nt: TGTGCCAGCAGTTTCCTCGACAGGGTGAACACTGAAGCTTTCTTT
d_call: TRBD1; clone_size: NA; v_call: TRBV6-1; j_call: TRBJ2-3; cdr3_aa: CASSSGGSTDTQYF; cdr3_nt: TGTGCCAGCAGTTCAGGGGGTAGCACAGATACGCAGTATTTT
d_call: TRBD2; clone_size: NA; v_call: TRBV9; j_call: TRBJ2-1; cdr3_aa: CASSPGLAGGPNEQFF; cdr3_nt: TGTGCCAGCAGCCCTGGACTAGCGGGGGGGCCAAATGAGCAGTTCTTC
d_call: NA; clone_size: NA; v_call: TRBV11-3; j_call: TRBJ1-5; cdr3_aa: CASSLESNQPQHF; cdr3_nt: TGTGCCAGCAGCTTAGAATCGAATCAGCCCCAGCATTTT
d_call: NA; clone_size: few; v_call: TRBV18; j_call: TRBJ1-1; cdr3_aa: CASSPRREVGTEAFF; cdr3_nt: TGTGCCAGCTCACCTCGCCGGGAAGTTGGCACTGAAGCTTTCTTT
d_call: NA; clone_size: few; v_call: TRBV2; j_call: TRBJ1-2; cdr3_aa: CASTNPPYGYTF; cdr3_nt: TGTGCCAGCACTAACCCTCCCTATGGCTACACCTTC
d_call: NA; clone_size: NA; v_call: TRBV5-4; j_call: TRBJ1-4; cdr3_aa: CASSSYRDSNEKLFF; cdr3_nt: TGTGCCAGCAGCTCCTACAGGGATTCTAATGAAAAACTGTTTTTT
d_call: NA; clone_size: NA; v_call: TRBV30; j_call: TRBJ1-2; cdr3_aa: CGMGRGSYGYTF; cdr3_nt: TGTGGTATGGGGCGGGGAAGTTATGGCTACACCTTC